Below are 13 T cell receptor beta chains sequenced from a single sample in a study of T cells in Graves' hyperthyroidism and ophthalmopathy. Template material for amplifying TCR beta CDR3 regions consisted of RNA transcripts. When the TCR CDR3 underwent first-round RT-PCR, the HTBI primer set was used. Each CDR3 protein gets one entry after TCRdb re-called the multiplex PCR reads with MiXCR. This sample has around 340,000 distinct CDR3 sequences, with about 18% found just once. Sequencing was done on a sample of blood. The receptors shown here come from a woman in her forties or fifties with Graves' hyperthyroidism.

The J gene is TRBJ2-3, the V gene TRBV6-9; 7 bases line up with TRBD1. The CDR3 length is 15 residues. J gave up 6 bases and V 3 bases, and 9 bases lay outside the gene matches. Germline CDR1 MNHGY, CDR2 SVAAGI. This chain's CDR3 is CASSYADRSQDTQYF. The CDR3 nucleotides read TGTGCCAGCAGTTACGCGGACAGGTCACAGGATACGCAGTATTTT.

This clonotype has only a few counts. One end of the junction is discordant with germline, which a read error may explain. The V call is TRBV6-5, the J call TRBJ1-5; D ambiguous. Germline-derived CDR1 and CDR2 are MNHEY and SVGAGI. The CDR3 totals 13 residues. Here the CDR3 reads CASSYGVNRPQHF. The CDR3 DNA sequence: TGTGCCAGCAGTTACGGCGTAAATCGGCCCCAGCATTTT.

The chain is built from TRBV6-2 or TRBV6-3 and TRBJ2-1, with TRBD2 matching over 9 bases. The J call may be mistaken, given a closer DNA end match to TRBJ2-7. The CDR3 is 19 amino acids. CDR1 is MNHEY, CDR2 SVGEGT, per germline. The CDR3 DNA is TGTGCCAGCAGCTTACAAGGCAGGGCGGGGGGGCAACCGTGGAATGAGCAGTACTTC. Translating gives CASSLQGRAGGQPWNEQYF.

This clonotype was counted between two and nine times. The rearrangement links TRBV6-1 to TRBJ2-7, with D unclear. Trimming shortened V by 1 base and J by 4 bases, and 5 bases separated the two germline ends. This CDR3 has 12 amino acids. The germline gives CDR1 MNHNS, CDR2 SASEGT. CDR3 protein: CASSEGWYEQYV. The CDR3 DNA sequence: TGTGCCAGCAGTGAAGGGTGGTACGAGCAGTACGTC.

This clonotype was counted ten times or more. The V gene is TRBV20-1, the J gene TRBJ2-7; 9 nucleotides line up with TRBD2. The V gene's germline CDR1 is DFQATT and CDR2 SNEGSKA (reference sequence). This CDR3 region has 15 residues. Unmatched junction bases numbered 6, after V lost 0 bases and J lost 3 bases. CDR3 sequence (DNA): TGCAGTGCTAGAGATGGGAGTAGCGGGAGCTACGAGCAGTACTTC. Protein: CSARDGSSGSYEQYF.

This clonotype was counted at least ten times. CDR3 DNA sequence: TGTGCCAGCAGACAGGGGGTTCACAATGAGCAGTTCTTC. Protein: CASRQGVHNEQFF. The rearrangement links TRBV28 to TRBJ2-1; 8 bases align to TRBD1. CDR1 MDHEN and CDR2 SYDVKM come from the germline V gene. The CDR3 consists of 13 residues. V lost 6 bases, J lost 5 bases, and 3 bases stayed unmatched.

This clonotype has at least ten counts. CDR3 sequence reads: CASSTIGQGYSYEQYF. The CDR3 DNA sequence: TGTGCCAGCAGCACGATAGGACAGGGCTATTCCTACGAGCAGTACTTC. The chain recombines TRBV28 with TRBJ2-7; 8 bases line up with TRBD1. This CDR3 has 16 amino acids. V lost 6 bases to trimming and J lost 1 base; unmatched junction nucleotides: 11. Germline CDR1 and CDR2: MDHEN and SYDVKM.

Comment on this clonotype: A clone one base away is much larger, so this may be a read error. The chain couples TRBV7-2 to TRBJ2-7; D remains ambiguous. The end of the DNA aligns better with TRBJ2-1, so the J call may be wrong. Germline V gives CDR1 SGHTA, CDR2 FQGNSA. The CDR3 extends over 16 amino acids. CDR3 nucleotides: TGTGCCAGCAGCTTAGGAAAGGGCGGCTCACCCTACGAGCAGTTCTTC. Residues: CASSLGKGGSPYEQFF.

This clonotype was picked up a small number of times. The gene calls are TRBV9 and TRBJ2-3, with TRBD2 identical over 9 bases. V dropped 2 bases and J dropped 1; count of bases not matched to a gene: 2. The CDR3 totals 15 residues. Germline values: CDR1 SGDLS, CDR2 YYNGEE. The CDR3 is CASSVLAGGTDTQYF. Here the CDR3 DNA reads TGTGCCAGCAGCGTTTTAGCGGGAGGCACAGATACGCAGTATTTT.

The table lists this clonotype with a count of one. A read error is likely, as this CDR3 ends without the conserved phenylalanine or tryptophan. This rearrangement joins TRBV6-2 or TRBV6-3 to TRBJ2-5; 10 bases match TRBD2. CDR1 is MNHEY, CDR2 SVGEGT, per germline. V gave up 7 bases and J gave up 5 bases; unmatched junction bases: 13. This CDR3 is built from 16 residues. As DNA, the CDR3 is TGTGCCAGCAACCCTTCTAGCGGGGGTCTTTACGAGACCCAGTACCTC. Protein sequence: CASNPSSGGLYETQYL.

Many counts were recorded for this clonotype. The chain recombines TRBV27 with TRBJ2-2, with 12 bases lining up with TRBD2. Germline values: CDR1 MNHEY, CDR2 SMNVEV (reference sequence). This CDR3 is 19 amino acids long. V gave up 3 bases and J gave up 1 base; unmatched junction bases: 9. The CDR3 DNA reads TGTGCCAGCAGTTTCGTAGGGCTAGCGGGAGGGCAGAACACCGGGGAGCTGTTTTTT. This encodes CASSFVGLAGGQNTGELFF.

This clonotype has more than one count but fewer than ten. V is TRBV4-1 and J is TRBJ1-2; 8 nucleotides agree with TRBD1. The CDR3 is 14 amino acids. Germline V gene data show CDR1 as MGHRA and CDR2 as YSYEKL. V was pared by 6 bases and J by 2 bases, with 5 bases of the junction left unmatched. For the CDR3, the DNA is TGCGCCAGCAGTCCAGGGGGCTCAAACTATGGCTACACCTTC. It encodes CASSPGGSNYGYTF.

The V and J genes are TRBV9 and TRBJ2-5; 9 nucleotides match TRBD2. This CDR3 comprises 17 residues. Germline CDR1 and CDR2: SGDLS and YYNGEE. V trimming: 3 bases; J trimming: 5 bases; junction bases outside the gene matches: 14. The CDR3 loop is CASSDPEMAGGQETQYF. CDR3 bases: TGTGCCAGCAGCGACCCTGAGATGGCGGGGGGGCAGGAGACCCAGTACTTC.